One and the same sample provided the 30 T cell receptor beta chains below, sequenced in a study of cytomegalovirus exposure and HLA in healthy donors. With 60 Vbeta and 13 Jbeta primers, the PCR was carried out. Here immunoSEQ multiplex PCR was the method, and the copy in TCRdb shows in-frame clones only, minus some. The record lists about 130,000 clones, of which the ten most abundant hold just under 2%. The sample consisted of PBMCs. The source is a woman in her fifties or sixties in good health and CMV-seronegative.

DNA for the CDR3: TGCGCCAGCAGCGCCGGGACTAGTGGCGAGACCCAGTACTTC. Amino acids: CASSAGTSGETQYF. The genes are TRBV5-1 and TRBJ2-5; 8 positions agree with TRBD2. The V gene's germline CDR1 is SGHRS and CDR2 YFSETQ. This CDR3 spans 14 amino acids. With V trimmed by 4 bases and J by 5 bases, 7 bases remained unmatched.

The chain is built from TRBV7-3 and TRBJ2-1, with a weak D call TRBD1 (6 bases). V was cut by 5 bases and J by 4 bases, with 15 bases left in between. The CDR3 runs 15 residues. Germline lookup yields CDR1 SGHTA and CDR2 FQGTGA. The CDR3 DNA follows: TGTGCCAGCAGCGCCCGGACAGCTTCTTACAATGAGCAGTTCTTC. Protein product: CASSARTASYNEQFF.

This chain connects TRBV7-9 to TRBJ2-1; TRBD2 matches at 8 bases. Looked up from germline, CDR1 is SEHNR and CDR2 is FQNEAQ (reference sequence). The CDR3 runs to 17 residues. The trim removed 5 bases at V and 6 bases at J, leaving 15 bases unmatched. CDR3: CASSPRPGGGRRNEQFF. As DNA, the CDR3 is TGTGCCAGCAGCCCTCGGCCGGGAGGCGGGAGGCGCAATGAGCAGTTCTTC.

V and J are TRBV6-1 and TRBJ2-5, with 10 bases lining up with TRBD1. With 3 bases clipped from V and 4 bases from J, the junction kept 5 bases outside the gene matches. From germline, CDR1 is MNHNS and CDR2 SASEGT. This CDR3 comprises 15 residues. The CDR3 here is CASSEGQGRGETQYF. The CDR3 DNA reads TGTGCCAGCAGTGAGGGACAGGGGAGAGGAGAGACCCAGTACTTC.

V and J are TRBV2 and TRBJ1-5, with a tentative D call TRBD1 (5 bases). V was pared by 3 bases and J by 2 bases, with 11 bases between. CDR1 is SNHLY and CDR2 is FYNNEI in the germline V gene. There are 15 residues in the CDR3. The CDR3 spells CASSEVREGNQPQHF. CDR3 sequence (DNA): TGTGCCAGCAGTGAGGTCAGGGAGGGCAATCAGCCCCAGCATTTT.

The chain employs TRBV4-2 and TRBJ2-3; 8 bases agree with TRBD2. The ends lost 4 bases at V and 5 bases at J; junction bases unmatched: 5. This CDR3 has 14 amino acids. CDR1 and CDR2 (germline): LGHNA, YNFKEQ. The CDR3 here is CASSRGLAGDTQYF. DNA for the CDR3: TGTGCCAGCAGCCGCGGGCTAGCGGGAGATACGCAGTATTTT.

The DNA of the CDR3 is TGTGCCAGCAGCAATGGGGACGCGGGAGCTCAAGAGACCCAGTACTTC. Protein sequence: CASSNGDAGAQETQYF. The gene calls are TRBV28 and TRBJ2-5, with 7 bases that match TRBD2. Germline V gene lookup returns CDR1 MDHEN and CDR2 SYDVKM. With V trimmed by 6 bases and J by 2 bases, 12 bases remained unmatched. The CDR3 has 16 amino acids.

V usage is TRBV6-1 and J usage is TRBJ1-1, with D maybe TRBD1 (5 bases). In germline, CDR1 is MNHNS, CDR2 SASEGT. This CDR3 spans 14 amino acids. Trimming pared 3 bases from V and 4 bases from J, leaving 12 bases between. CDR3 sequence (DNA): TGTGCCAGCAGTGAGGGGGGGGGATTCACTGAAGCTTTCTTT. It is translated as CASSEGGGFTEAFF.

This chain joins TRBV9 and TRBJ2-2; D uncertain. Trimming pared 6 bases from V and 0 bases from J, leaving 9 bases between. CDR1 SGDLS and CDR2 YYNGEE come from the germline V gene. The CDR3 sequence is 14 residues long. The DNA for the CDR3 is TGTGCCAGCAACAGCTTCGCGAACACCGGGGAGCTGTTTTTT. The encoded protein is CASNSFANTGELFF.

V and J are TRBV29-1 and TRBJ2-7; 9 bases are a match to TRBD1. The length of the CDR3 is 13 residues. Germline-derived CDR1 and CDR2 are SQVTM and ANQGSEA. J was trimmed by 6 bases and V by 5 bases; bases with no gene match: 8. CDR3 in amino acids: CSVIRTGDFEQYF. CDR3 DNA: TGCAGCGTTATAAGGACAGGGGATTTCGAGCAGTACTTC.

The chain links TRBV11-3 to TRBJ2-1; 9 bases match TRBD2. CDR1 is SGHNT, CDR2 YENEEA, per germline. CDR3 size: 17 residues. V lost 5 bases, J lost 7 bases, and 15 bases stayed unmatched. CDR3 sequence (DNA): TGTGCCAGCAGCCTACAGGGACCGGCGGGGGGGCCTAATGAGCAGTTCTTC. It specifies CASSLQGPAGGPNEQFF.

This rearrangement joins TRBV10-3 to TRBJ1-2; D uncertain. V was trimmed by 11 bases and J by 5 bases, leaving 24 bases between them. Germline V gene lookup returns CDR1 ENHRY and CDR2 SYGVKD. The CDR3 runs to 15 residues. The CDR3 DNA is TGTGCCTCGGCGGAGGGTACAAGTGCGGGATATGGCTACACCTTC. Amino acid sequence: CASAEGTSAGYGYTF.

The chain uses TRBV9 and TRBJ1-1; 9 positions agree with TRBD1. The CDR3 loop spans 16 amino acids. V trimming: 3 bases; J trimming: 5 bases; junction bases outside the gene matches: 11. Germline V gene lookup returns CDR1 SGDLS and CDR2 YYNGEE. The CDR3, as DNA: TGTGCCAGCAGCGGAGGAGGACAGGGGAGAAGTACTGAAGCTTTCTTT. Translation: CASSGGGQGRSTEAFF. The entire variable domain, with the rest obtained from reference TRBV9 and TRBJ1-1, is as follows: DSGVTQTPKHLITATGQRVTLRCSPRSGDLSVYWYQQSLDQGLQFLIQYYNGEERAKGNILERFSAQQFPDLHSELNLSSLELGDSALYFCASSGGGQGRSTEAFFGQGTRLTVV.

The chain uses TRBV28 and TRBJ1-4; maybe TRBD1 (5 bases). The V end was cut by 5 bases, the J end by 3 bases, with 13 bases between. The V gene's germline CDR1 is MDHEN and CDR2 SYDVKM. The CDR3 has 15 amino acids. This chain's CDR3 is CASSEPGGANEKLFF. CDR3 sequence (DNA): TGTGCCAGCAGTGAACCCGGGGGGGCTAATGAAAAACTGTTTTTT.

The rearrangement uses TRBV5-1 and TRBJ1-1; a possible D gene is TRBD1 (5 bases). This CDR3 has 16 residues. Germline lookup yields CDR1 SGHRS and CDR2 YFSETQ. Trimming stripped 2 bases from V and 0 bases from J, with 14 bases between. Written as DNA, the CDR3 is TGCGCCAGCAGCTTTCGCGGGGCAGGGTTGAACACTGAAGCTTTCTTT. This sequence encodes CASSFRGAGLNTEAFF.

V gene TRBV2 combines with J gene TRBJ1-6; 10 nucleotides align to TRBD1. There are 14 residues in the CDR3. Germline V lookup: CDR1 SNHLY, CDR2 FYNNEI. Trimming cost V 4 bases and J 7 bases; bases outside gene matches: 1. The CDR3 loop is CASSGDRGNSPLHF. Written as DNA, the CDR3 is TGTGCCAGCAGTGGGGACAGGGGCAATTCACCCCTCCACTTT.

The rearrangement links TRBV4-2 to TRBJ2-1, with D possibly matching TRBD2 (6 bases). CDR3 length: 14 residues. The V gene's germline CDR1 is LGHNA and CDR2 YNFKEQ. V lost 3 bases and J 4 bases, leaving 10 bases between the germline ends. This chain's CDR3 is CASSHRGNYNEQFF. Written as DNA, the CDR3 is TGTGCCAGCAGCCATCGCGGGAATTACAATGAGCAGTTCTTC.

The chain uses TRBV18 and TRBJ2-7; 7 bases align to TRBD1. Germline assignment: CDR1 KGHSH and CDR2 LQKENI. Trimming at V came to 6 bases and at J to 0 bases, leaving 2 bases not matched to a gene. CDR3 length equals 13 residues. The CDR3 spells CASSGTASYEQYF. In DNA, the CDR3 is TGTGCCAGCTCCGGGACAGCCTCCTACGAGCAGTACTTC.

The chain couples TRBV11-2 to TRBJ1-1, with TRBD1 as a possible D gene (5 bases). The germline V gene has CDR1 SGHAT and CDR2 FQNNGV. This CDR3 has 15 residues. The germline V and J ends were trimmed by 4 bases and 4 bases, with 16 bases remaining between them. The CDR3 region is CASSSLPQGFTEAFF. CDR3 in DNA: TGTGCCAGCAGCTCCCTACCCCAGGGATTCACTGAAGCTTTCTTT. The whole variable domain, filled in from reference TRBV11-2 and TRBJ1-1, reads EAGVAQSPRYKIIEKRQSVAFWCNPISGHATLYWYQQILGQGPKLLIQFQNNGVVDDSQLPKDRFSAERLKGVDSTLKIQPAKLEDSAVYLCASSSLPQGFTEAFFGQGTRLTVV.

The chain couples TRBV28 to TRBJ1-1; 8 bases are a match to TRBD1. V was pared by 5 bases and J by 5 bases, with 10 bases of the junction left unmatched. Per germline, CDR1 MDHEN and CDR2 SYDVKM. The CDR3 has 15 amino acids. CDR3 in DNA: TGTGCCAGCAGTCCTGGACAGGGATCGATTACTGAAGCTTTCTTT. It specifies CASSPGQGSITEAFF.

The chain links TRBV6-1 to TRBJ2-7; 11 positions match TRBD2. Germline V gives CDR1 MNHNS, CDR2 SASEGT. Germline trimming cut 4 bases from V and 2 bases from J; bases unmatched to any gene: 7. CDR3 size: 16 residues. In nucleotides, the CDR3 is TGTGCCAGCAGTGCCGCTCTAGCGGGGGGCACCTACGAGCAGTACTTC. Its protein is CASSAALAGGTYEQYF.

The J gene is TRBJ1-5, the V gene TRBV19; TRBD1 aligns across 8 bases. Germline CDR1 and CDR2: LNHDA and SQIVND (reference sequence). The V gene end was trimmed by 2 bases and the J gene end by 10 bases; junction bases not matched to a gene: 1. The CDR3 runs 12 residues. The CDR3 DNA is TGTGCCAGTAGTATACAGGGGGCTCCCCAGCATTTT. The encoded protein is CASSIQGAPQHF.

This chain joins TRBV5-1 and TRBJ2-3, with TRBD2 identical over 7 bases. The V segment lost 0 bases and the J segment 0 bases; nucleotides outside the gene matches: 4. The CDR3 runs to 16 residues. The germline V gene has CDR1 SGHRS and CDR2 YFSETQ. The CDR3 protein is CASSLAPGGSTDTQYF. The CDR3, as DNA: TGCGCCAGCAGCTTGGCCCCGGGGGGAAGCACAGATACGCAGTATTTT.

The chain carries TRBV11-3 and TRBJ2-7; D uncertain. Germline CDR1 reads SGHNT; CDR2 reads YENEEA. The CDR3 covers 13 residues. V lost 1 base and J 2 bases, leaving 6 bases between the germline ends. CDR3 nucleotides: TGTGCCAGCAGCTTAGCGGCGGCCTACGAGCAGTACTTC. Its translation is CASSLAAAYEQYF. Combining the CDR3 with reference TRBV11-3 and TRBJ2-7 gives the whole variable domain EAGVVQSPRYKIIEKKQPVAFWCNPISGHNTLYWYLQNLGQGPELLIRYENEEAVDDSQLPKDRFSAERLKGVDSTLKIQPAELGDSAVYLCASSLAAAYEQYFGPGTRLTVT.

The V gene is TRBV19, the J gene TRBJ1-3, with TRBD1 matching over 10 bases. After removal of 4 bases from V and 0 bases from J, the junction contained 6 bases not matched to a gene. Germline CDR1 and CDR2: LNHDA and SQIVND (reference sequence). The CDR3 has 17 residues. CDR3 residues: CASSNRGTGVSGNTIYF. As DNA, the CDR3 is TGTGCCAGTAGTAACCGAGGGACAGGGGTCTCTGGAAACACCATATATTTT.

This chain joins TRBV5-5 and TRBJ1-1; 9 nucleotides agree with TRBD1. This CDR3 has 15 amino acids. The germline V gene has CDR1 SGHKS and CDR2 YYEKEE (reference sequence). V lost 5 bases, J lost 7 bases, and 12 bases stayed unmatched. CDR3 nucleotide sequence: TGTGCCAGCAGACAGTTAGAGACAGGGGGTATTGAAGCTTTCTTT. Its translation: CASRQLETGGIEAFF.

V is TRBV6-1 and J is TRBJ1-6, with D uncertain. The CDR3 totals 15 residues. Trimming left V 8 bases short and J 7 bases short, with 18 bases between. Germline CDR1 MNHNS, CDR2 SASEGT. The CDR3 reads CASGSSEAGNSPLHF. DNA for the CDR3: TGTGCCAGCGGATCCAGTGAGGCCGGGAATTCACCCCTCCACTTT.

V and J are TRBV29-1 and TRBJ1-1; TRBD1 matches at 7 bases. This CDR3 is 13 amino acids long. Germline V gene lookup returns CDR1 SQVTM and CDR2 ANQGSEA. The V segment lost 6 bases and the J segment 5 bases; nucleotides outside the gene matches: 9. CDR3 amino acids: CSVCKGARTEAFF. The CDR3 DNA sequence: TGCAGCGTGTGTAAGGGGGCGAGGACTGAAGCTTTCTTT.

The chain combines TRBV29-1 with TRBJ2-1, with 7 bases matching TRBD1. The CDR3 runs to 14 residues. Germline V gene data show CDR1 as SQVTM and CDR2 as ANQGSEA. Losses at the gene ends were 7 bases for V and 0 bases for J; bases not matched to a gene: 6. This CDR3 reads CSARQGGSYNEQFF. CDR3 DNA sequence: TGCAGCGCGAGACAGGGTGGCTCCTACAATGAGCAGTTCTTC.

CDR3 nucleotide sequence: TGCGCCAGCACCCGGGGGGGGCGCGATGTCGACATTCAGTACTTC. Amino acid sequence: CASTRGGRDVDIQYF. The chain recombines TRBV5-1 with TRBJ2-4; 8 bases are a match to TRBD2. Trimming cost V 6 bases and J 8 bases; bases outside gene matches: 13. Germline-derived CDR1 and CDR2 are SGHRS and YFSETQ. The CDR3 is 15 residues long.